Presented here are 27 T cell receptor beta chains from one specimen sequenced in a study of OX40 agonist ivuxolimab in advanced cancers. Method: immunoSEQ multiplex PCR; TCRdb's copy keeps in-frame clones and lacks some. This table has some 150,000 clones, about 92% appearing once. This specimen was CD4+ or CD8+ T cells sorted from blood, taken in a trial of the OX40 agonist ivuxolimab. These receptors originate from an adult with an advanced solid tumor such as melanoma, head and neck, liver or kidney cancer.

The chain employs TRBV18 and TRBJ2-3; 7 nucleotides line up with TRBD2. This CDR3 has 16 amino acids. The V and J ends lost 2 bases and 5 bases, in that order; junction bases with no gene match: 10. The germline V gene encodes CDR1 KGHSH and CDR2 LQKENI. As DNA, the CDR3 is TGTGCCAGCTCACCAGCAGCGGGATATGCGGGAGATACGCAGTATTTT. Translation: CASSPAAGYAGDTQYF.

This sequence joins TRBV6-5 and TRBJ2-2, with D maybe TRBD2 (5 bases). V dropped 2 bases and J dropped 4 bases, with 5 bases sitting between them. CDR3 length: 13 amino acids. Germline-derived CDR1 and CDR2 are MNHEY and SVGAGI. DNA of the CDR3: TGTGCCAGCAGTTACGGGAGCACCGGGGAGCTGTTTTTT. This translates into CASSYGSTGELFF.

The chain links TRBV11-1 to TRBJ1-2; unclear D gene. The CDR3 totals 14 residues. In germline, CDR1 is SGHAT, CDR2 FQDESV (reference sequence). With 5 bases removed from V and 10 bases from J, the gap between germline ends came to 20 bases. CDR3 DNA: TGTGCCAGCAGCCTCTCCCGGGCGACCGGTATCTACACCTTC. Translated: CASSLSRATGIYTF.

This clone appeared once. The chain recombines TRBV6-5 with TRBJ1-1; no reliable D call. The germline V and J ends were trimmed by 6 bases and 1 base, with 9 bases remaining between them. CDR3 length: 13 amino acids. Germline assignment: CDR1 MNHEY and CDR2 SVGAGI. CDR3 bases: TGTGCCAGCAGGGCCCCAGAGAACACTGAAGCTTTCTTT. Encoded protein: CASRAPENTEAFF.

The chain carries TRBV5-1 and TRBJ1-1; D uncertain. The V and J ends lost 3 bases and 8 bases respectively, with 11 bases between them. The CDR3 sequence is 12 residues long. Germline CDR1 is SGHRS and CDR2 is YFSETQ. The CDR3 protein is CASSWSGIEAFF. The CDR3 DNA follows: TGCGCCAGCAGCTGGTCAGGCATAGAAGCTTTCTTT.

The V and J genes are TRBV4-1 and TRBJ1-1; no reliable D call. V lost 3 bases and J 0 bases, leaving 11 bases between the germline ends. The CDR3 length is 15 residues. Germline V lookup: CDR1 MGHRA, CDR2 YSYEKL. The CDR3 DNA is TGCGCCAGCAGCCAGGGCCTGACATTGAACACTGAAGCTTTCTTT. Its translation: CASSQGLTLNTEAFF.

The chain employs TRBV7-9 and TRBJ2-5; maybe TRBD2 (6 bases). V lost 3 bases, J lost 4 bases, and 12 bases lay in between. The V gene's germline CDR1 is SEHNR and CDR2 FQNEAQ (reference sequence). CDR3 length: 14 residues. The CDR3 here is CASSFSGSGETQYF. The CDR3 DNA follows: TGTGCCAGCAGCTTTTCCGGGAGTGGAGAGACCCAGTACTTC.

The chain uses TRBV11-2 and TRBJ2-7, with 10 bases fitting TRBD1. CDR1 and CDR2 from the germline V gene are SGHAT and FQNNGV. After removal of 5 bases from V and 5 bases from J, the junction contained 6 bases not matched to a gene. The CDR3 totals 14 residues. CDR3 sequence: CASSIRQGANEQYF. The CDR3, as DNA: TGTGCCAGCAGCATCAGACAGGGGGCCAACGAGCAGTACTTC.

This clone was seen once. The chain employs TRBV6-1 and TRBJ1-6; 8 nucleotides match TRBD1. The CDR3 is 15 amino acids. V shed 6 bases and J 4 bases; nucleotides not matched to a gene: 5. Per germline, CDR1 MNHNS and CDR2 SASEGT. The DNA for the CDR3 is TGTGCCAGCAGGGGGACAGGCCTATATAATTCACCCCTCCACTTT. As protein: CASRGTGLYNSPLHF.

This chain uses TRBV6-5 with TRBJ2-5; 9 bases fit TRBD2. V gave up 7 bases and J gave up 5 bases; unmatched junction bases: 5. CDR3 size: 13 residues. CDR1 is MNHEY and CDR2 is SVGAGI in the germline V gene. The DNA of the CDR3 is TGTGCCAGCACTAGCGGGGCGGGGGAGACCCAGTACTTC. Encoded protein: CASTSGAGETQYF.

The chain employs TRBV29-1 and TRBJ2-5; D is uncertain. The CDR3 consists of 12 residues. Germline CDR1 SQVTM, CDR2 ANQGSEA. V was trimmed by 5 bases and J by 5 bases, leaving 12 bases between them. Here the CDR3 reads CSVSPDAETQYF. The CDR3 bases are TGCAGCGTTTCGCCGGACGCGGAGACCCAGTACTTC.

The chain links TRBV7-2 to TRBJ2-5, with D maybe TRBD2 (5 bases). Germline assignment: CDR1 SGHTA and CDR2 FQGNSA. V gave up 3 bases and J gave up 1 base, with 9 bases separating them. The CDR3 sequence is 14 residues long. CDR3 region: CASSFGGPQETQYF. The CDR3 DNA reads as TGTGCCAGCAGCTTCGGCGGGCCCCAAGAGACCCAGTACTTC.

This rearrangement joins TRBV18 to TRBJ2-1, with 8 bases that match TRBD1. There are 15 residues in the CDR3. Germline lookup yields CDR1 KGHSH and CDR2 LQKENI. Trimming took 2 bases from V and 1 from J; bases not matched to a gene: 1. The CDR3 here is CASSPRTGSYNEQFF. CDR3 sequence (DNA): TGTGCCAGCTCACCAAGGACAGGGTCCTACAATGAGCAGTTCTTC.

The chain has TRBV7-2 and TRBJ1-4, with unresolved D. CDR3 size: 12 residues. Germline V gene data show CDR1 as SGHTA and CDR2 as FQGNSA. Deletions cut 5 bases from V and 8 bases from J, with 9 bases between. In nucleotides, the CDR3 is TGTGCCAGCAGCGAAGATAGGGAAAAACTGTTTTTT. As protein: CASSEDREKLFF.

The chain links TRBV4-1 to TRBJ2-1; TRBD2 matches at 10 bases. CDR1 and CDR2 from the germline V gene are MGHRA and YSYEKL. CDR3 size: 15 residues. The ends lost 3 bases at V and 8 bases at J; junction bases unmatched: 7. The CDR3 nucleotides are TGCGCCAGCAGCCAGCAAGCGGGGGGGAAAGATGAGCAGTTCTTC. As protein: CASSQQAGGKDEQFF.

Here the CDR3 reads CASSTYRDSIFYEQYF. CDR3 coding DNA: TGTGCCAGCAGTACCTACCGGGACTCCATTTTCTACGAGCAGTACTTC. V and J are TRBV27 and TRBJ2-7; maybe TRBD2 (6 bases). CDR1 MNHEY and CDR2 SMNVEV come from the germline V gene (reference sequence). The germline V and J ends were trimmed by 5 bases and 3 bases, with 20 bases remaining between them. There are 16 residues in the CDR3.

The V and J genes are TRBV7-2 and TRBJ1-5; a weak D match, TRBD1 (5 bases). The CDR3 length is 15 residues. CDR1 and CDR2 from the germline V gene are SGHTA and FQGNSA. Trimming removed 5 bases from V and 3 bases from J, with 14 bases in between. The CDR3 region has the DNA TGTGCCAGCAGCCGTTTTCGGGACCCCAATCAGCCCCAGCATTTT. As protein: CASSRFRDPNQPQHF. Filled out from reference TRBV7-2 and TRBJ1-5, the complete variable domain reads GAGVSQSPSNKVTEKGKDVELRCDPISGHTALYWYRQSLGQGLEFLIYFQGNSAPDKSGLPSDRFSAERTGGSVSTLTIQRTQQEDSAVYLCASSRFRDPNQPQHFGDGTRLSIL.

The chain has TRBV5-1 and TRBJ2-7; D is unclear. V gave up 0 bases and J gave up 6 bases, with 13 bases separating them. The CDR3 contains 14 residues. The germline V gene encodes CDR1 SGHRS and CDR2 YFSETQ. The CDR3 DNA is TGCGCCAGCAGCTTGGGGTTCGGAGCCGCCGAGCAGTACTTC. It translates to CASSLGFGAAEQYF.

The genes are TRBV6-1 and TRBJ2-7, with D tentatively TRBD1 or TRBD2 (5 bases each). The length of the CDR3 is 13 residues. Trimming shortened V by 8 bases and J by 4 bases, and 15 bases separated the two germline ends. CDR1 and CDR2 (germline): MNHNS, SASEGT. CDR3 coding DNA: TGTGCCAGCGAACCGGGACCAGGGTACGAGCAGTACTTC. Residues: CASEPGPGYEQYF.

The chain recombines TRBV6-5 with TRBJ2-3; no clear D gene. V was clipped by 7 bases and J by 6 bases, with 8 bases between them. This CDR3 region has 11 residues. Germline CDR1 reads MNHEY; CDR2 reads SVGAGI. Written as DNA, the CDR3 is TGTGCCAGCACCGCTCGGGATACGCAGTATTTT. Its translation: CASTARDTQYF.

This chain links TRBV7-9 with TRBJ2-5; 11 nucleotides line up with TRBD2. V gave up 4 bases and J gave up 5 bases; unmatched junction bases: 9. The CDR3 contains 16 residues. The germline V gene has CDR1 SEHNR and CDR2 FQNEAQ (reference sequence). The CDR3 bases are TGTGCCAGCAGCTCCTTAGCGGGGGGGCGTCGGGAGACCCAGTACTTC. Its protein is CASSSLAGGRRETQYF.

On this clone itself: An end of the junction does not agree with germline; a read error may underlie this. This chain connects TRBV29-1 to TRBJ1-1; D perhaps matches TRBD1 (6 bases). Germline V gene data show CDR1 as SQVTM and CDR2 as ANQGSEA. The CDR3 covers 13 residues. The CDR3 sequence is CSVESTGNAEAFF. Written as DNA, the CDR3 is TGCAGCGTTGAATCAACAGGGAACGCTGAAGCTTTCTTT.

This chain joins TRBV19 and TRBJ1-5; no firm D call. The length of the CDR3 is 12 residues. Germline assignment: CDR1 LNHDA and CDR2 SQIVND (reference sequence). V shed 4 bases and J shed 7 bases, with 8 bases lying between them. The CDR3 DNA sequence: TGTGCCAGTAGTAGCGGTGGGCAGCCCCAGCATTTT. It specifies CASSSGGQPQHF.

This chain connects TRBV14 to TRBJ1-1, with D maybe TRBD1 (6 bases). The germline CDR1 and CDR2 sequences are SGHDN and FVKESK. The ends were cut back, 5 bases at V and 6 bases at J, with 19 bases in the middle. The CDR3 length is 15 residues. For the CDR3, the DNA is TGTGCCAGCAGCTTGTTGGGAGGGAGGGGGGCTGAAGCTTTCTTT. Protein product: CASSLLGGRGAEAFF.

The chain couples TRBV21-1 to TRBJ2-3; the listed D gene, TRBD2, was not tested against the DNA. TRBV21-1 is a listed pseudogene. CDR3 length: 14 residues. This CDR3 reads CANPQKGGTDTQYF. The DNA of the CDR3 is TGTGCCAATCCCCAGAAAGGAGGCACAGATACGCAGTATTTT.

The CDR3 here is CASSKTGALANYGYTF. Written as DNA, the CDR3 is TGTGCCAGCAGCAAAACAGGGGCCTTAGCTAACTATGGCTACACCTTC. This rearrangement joins TRBV7-2 to TRBJ1-2, with TRBD1 matching over 7 bases. Germline values: CDR1 SGHTA, CDR2 FQGNSA. V lost 5 bases to trimming and J lost 0 bases; unmatched junction nucleotides: 9. This CDR3 is built from 16 residues.

The rearrangement joins TRBV6-1 to TRBJ1-1; tentative D call: TRBD1 (5 bases). Trimming left V 7 bases short and J 1 base short, with 13 bases between. In germline, CDR1 is MNHNS, CDR2 SASEGT. The CDR3 is 14 residues long. The DNA for the CDR3 is TGTGCCAGCACCGCGGGACGGCAGAACACTGAAGCTTTCTTT. Translating it yields CASTAGRQNTEAFF.